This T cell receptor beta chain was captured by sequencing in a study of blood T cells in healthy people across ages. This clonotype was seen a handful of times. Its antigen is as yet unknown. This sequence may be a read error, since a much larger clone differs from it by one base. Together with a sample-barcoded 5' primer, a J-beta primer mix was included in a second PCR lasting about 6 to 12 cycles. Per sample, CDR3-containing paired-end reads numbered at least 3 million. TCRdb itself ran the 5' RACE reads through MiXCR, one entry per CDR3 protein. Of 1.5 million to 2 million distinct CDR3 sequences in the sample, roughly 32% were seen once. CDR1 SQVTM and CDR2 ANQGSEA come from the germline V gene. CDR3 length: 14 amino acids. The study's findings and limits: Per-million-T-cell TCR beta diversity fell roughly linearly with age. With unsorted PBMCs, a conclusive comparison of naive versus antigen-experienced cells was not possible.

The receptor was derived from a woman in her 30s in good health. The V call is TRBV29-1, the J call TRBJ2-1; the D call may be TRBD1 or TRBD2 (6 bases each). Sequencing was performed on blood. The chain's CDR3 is CSVEPDPGANGQFF. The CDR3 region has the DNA TGCAGCGTTGAACCAGACCCGGGGGCGAATGGGCAGTTCTTC.